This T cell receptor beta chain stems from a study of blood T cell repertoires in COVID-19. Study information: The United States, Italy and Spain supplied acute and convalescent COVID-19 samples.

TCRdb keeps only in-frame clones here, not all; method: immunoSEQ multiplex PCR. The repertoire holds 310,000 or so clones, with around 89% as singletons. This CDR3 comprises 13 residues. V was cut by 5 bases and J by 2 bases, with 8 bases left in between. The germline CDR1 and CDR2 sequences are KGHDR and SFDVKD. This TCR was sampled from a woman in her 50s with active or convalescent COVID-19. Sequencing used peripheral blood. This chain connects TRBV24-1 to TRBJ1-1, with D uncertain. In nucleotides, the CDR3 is TGTGCCACCAGTGTCCCAGAAAACACTGAAGCTTTCTTT. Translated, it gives CATSVPENTEAFF.